This entry concerns a single TCR beta chain. The antigen remains unidentified. Trimming removed 5 bases from V and 4 bases from J, with 9 bases in between. Germline CDR1 is WNHNN and CDR2 is SYGVQD (reference sequence). This CDR3 contains 13 residues. These data come from a study of T cell repertoires in cytomegalovirus infection. TCRdb recomputed calls from the reads with MiXCR, one row per CDR3 protein. The sample consists of around 750,000 distinct CDR3 sequences, 32% of them appearing once. This clonotype originated in a human donor in good health (CMV status not recorded). Some clones in this sample may be carry-over from other donors' samples. The sequencing here drew on cultured CD8+ T cells from PBMCs, taken from culture after CMV antigen stimulation. V and J are TRBV10-1 and TRBJ2-1; no definite D call. CDR3 protein: CASSSALYNEQFF. For the CDR3, the DNA is TGCGCCAGCAGTTCGGCCCTGTACAATGAGCAGTTCTTC.